This T cell receptor beta chain was recorded in a study of blood T cell repertoires in COVID-19. About the research overall: The United States, Italy and Spain supplied acute and convalescent COVID-19 samples. The cDNA or gDNA used as material had been derived from T cells, B-cell-depleted T cells, or PBMCs.

The CDR3 consists of 15 residues. CDR1 and CDR2 from the germline V gene are SGHDN and FVKESK. The germline V and J ends were trimmed by 4 bases and 7 bases, with 16 bases remaining between them. This clone is medium-sized by share. As processed by the authors: How many nucleated cells were present was estimated from reference gene primer amplification. Assay: immunoSEQ multiplex PCR; the TCRdb copy retains only in-frame clones and omits some. That table gives V, J and clone size, and the DNA gave D and trimming. The table includes tens of thousands of clones, about 90% detected once. The sequence was collected from an elderly man with acute or convalescent COVID-19. Sample: peripheral blood. The chain joins TRBV14 to TRBJ2-2; D might be TRBD2 (6 bases). The CDR3: CASSRSWSGVGELFF. The DNA of the CDR3 is TGTGCCAGCAGCCGGAGTTGGTCGGGGGTCGGGGAGCTGTTTTTT.